This T cell receptor beta chain derives from a study of T cell repertoires in cytomegalovirus infection. Overall study: It can be stated that public TCR beta signatures indicated CMV infection as well as a matching HLA type.

V shed 3 bases and J shed 4 bases, with 16 bases lying between them. This CDR3 is built from 15 residues. CDR1 and CDR2 from the germline V gene are SGDLS and YYNGEE. About this clonotype: What it binds is not known.

Notes on the study in general: The study found HLA-C-restricted CMV-specific TCR beta clonotypes dominating the ex vivo response.

From the reads, TCRdb called clonotypes with MiXCR, one entry per CDR3 protein. This sample carries around 750,000 distinct CDR3 sequences, about 31% of them seen once, and the ten largest clones take around an eighth. The V and J genes are TRBV9 and TRBJ1-2, with a possible D match to TRBD1 (6 bases). The sequence was collected from a human donor in good health (CMV status not recorded). Some clones in this sample may be carry-over from other donors' samples. Sequences were derived from cultured CD8+ T cells from PBMCs, sampled from culture after CMV antigen stimulation. The CDR3 spells CASSDPARGFYGYTF. In DNA, the CDR3 is TGTGCCAGCAGCGACCCGGCGAGGGGGTTCTATGGCTACACCTTC. Combining the CDR3 with reference TRBV9 and TRBJ1-2 gives the whole variable domain DSGVTQTPKHLITATGQRVTLRCSPRSGDLSVYWYQQSLDQGLQFLIQYYNGEERAKGNILERFSAQQFPDLHSELNLSSLELGDSALYFCASSDPARGFYGYTFGSGTRLTVV.